These 22 T cell receptor beta chains came from one sample sequenced in a study of T cells in Graves' hyperthyroidism and ophthalmopathy. RNA transcripts yielded amplified TCR beta CDR3 regions. TCR CDR3 underwent first-round RT-PCR with the HTBI primer set. TCRdb passed the multiplex PCR reads through MiXCR, listing each CDR3 protein once. The sample holds over 120,000 distinct CDR3 sequences; about 20% are singletons and the top ten take around two thirds. Material for sequencing was blood. These receptors were taken from a woman aged 45-59 years with Graves' hyperthyroidism that later progressed to Graves' ophthalmopathy.

This clonotype has ten or more counts. The chain employs TRBV6-5 and TRBJ2-7; TRBD2 aligns across 7 bases. CDR3 size: 17 residues. The germline CDR1 and CDR2 sequences are MNHEY and SVGAGI. The junction had 11 bases not matched to a gene; V was cut back by 0 bases and J by 3 bases. The CDR3 nucleotides read TGTGCCAGCAGTTACTCGATTATTCCGGGAGGAAGCTACGAGCAGTACTTC. Translated: CASSYSIIPGGSYEQYF.

This clonotype was observed at least ten times. The gene calls are TRBV6-1 and TRBJ2-2, with D maybe TRBD2 (5 bases). The CDR3 consists of 13 residues. Germline V gene data show CDR1 as MNHNS and CDR2 as SASEGT. V lost 7 bases and J lost 0, with 6 bases in between. DNA of the CDR3: TGTGCCAGCACGAGGGCGAACACCGGGGAGCTGTTTTTT. Its protein product is CASTRANTGELFF.

This clonotype was observed at least ten times. The rearrangement uses TRBV12-3 or TRBV12-4 and TRBJ2-5; either TRBD1 or TRBD2 may fit D (7 bases each). The CDR3 is 15 residues long. Deletions cut 0 bases from V and 5 bases from J, with 13 bases between. In DNA, the CDR3 is TGTGCCAGCAGTTTAGCGGGAGGGGGCGGGGAGACCCAGTACTTC. Its protein is CASSLAGGGGETQYF.

The chain uses TRBV10-3 and TRBJ2-3; D possibly uses TRBD1 or TRBD2 (6 bases each). This CDR3 is built from 15 residues. Germline V CDR1 and CDR2: ENHRY, SYGVKD. Trimming removed 5 bases at V and 4 bases at J, with 16 bases between. CDR3 in DNA: TGTGCCATCAGTCAGGGGTCCCCGGGGGCAGATACGCAGTATTTT. Its protein is CAISQGSPGADTQYF.

In this sample, this clonotype turned up many times. The V call is TRBV28, the J call TRBJ1-2, with 12 bases aligning to TRBD1. Germline CDR1 is MDHEN and CDR2 is SYDVKM. V lost 8 bases and J lost 7; bases outside the gene matches: 14. This CDR3 has 16 amino acids. CDR3 sequence reads: CASGRPGQGALGGYTF. CDR3 sequence (DNA): TGTGCCAGCGGCCGCCCGGGACAGGGGGCTTTAGGTGGCTACACCTTC.

This chain connects TRBV5-1 to TRBJ2-5; 14 bases align to TRBD2. The CDR3 contains 16 residues. Per germline, CDR1 SGHRS and CDR2 YFSETQ. V gave up 4 bases and J gave up 5 bases; unmatched junction bases: 7. CDR3 sequence (DNA): TGCGCCAGCAGCCCGGGATGGACTAGCGGGAGGGAGACCCAGTACTTC. Protein product: CASSPGWTSGRETQYF.

This clonotype was counted ten times or more. The chain recombines TRBV20-1 with TRBJ2-3, with 13 bases fitting TRBD2. The V segment lost 6 bases and the J segment 2 bases; nucleotides outside the gene matches: 5. Germline CDR1 is DFQATT and CDR2 is SNEGSKA (reference sequence). This CDR3 has 15 amino acids. CDR3: CSAEGLAGATDTQYF. For the CDR3, the DNA is TGCAGTGCCGAAGGACTAGCGGGGGCCACAGATACGCAGTATTTT.

This clonotype occurred a few times. This rearrangement joins TRBV5-1 to TRBJ1-3; the D gene is possibly TRBD1 (5 bases). Trimming took 5 bases from V and 0 from J, leaving 12 bases between them. The length of the CDR3 is 15 residues. CDR1 is SGHRS, CDR2 YFSETQ, per germline. CDR3 in amino acids: CASSVGPGSGNTIYF. CDR3 coding DNA: TGCGCCAGCAGTGTGGGGCCAGGCTCTGGAAACACCATATATTTT. The full variable domain, rest sourced from reference TRBV5-1 and TRBJ1-3, is KAGVTQTPRYLIKTRGQQVTLSCSPISGHRSVSWYQQTPGQGLQFLFEYFSETQRNKGNFPGRFSGRQFSNSRSEMNVSTLELGDSALYLCASSVGPGSGNTIYFGEGSWLTVV.

This clonotype was detected ten times or more. The chain couples TRBV11-2 to TRBJ2-2; TRBD2 aligns across 11 bases. V dropped 4 bases and J dropped 5; count of bases not matched to a gene: 3. CDR1 is SGHAT and CDR2 is FQNNGV in the germline V gene. The CDR3 loop spans 15 amino acids. The CDR3: CASSSSSGRTGELFF. CDR3 nucleotide sequence: TGTGCCAGCAGCTCGTCTAGCGGGAGGACCGGGGAGCTGTTTTTT.

Many counts were recorded for this clonotype. V gene TRBV5-5 combines with J gene TRBJ2-3; D might be TRBD2 (7 bases). V lost 4 bases and J lost 1, with 16 bases in between. Germline lookup yields CDR1 SGHKS and CDR2 YYEKEE (reference sequence). The CDR3 spans 16 residues. The CDR3 loop reads CASSLEGGLRTDTQYF. DNA of the CDR3: TGTGCCAGCAGCCTGGAAGGGGGACTACGCACAGATACGCAGTATTTT.

Ten or more counts support this clonotype. In DNA form, the CDR3 reads TGTGCCCTTGACAGGGGTTACGAGCAGTACTTC. This gives the protein CALDRGYEQYF. This chain joins TRBV30 and TRBJ2-7; 8 bases are shared with TRBD1. The CDR3 sequence is 11 residues long. V shed 8 bases, J shed 4 bases, and the junction held 4 bases outside the gene matches. Germline V gives CDR1 GTSNPN, CDR2 SVGIG (reference sequence).

This chain links TRBV6-2 or TRBV6-3 with TRBJ1-2; D perhaps matches TRBD1 (5 bases). Germline assignment: CDR1 MNHEY and CDR2 SVGEGT. Trimming took off 6 bases at V and 8 bases at J, with 16 bases between the two ends. The CDR3 length is 13 residues. The CDR3 loop is CASRRDGSSGYTF. CDR3 bases: TGTGCCAGCAGGAGGGACGGTTCTAGCGGCTACACCTTC.

The table lists this clonotype with a few counts. The chain has TRBV7-6 and TRBJ2-1; TRBD2 aligns across 10 bases. With 4 bases clipped from V and 9 bases from J, the junction kept 6 bases outside the gene matches. The CDR3 runs 14 residues. Germline V CDR1 and CDR2: SGHVS, FNYEAQ. CDR3 nucleotides: TGTGCCAGCAGCTACACTAGCGGGATATCTGAGCAGTTCTTC. This codes for CASSYTSGISEQFF.

This clonotype was recorded at least ten times. The chain links TRBV20-1 to TRBJ2-1; D gene uncertain. The V end was cut by 1 base, the J end by 4 bases, with 8 bases between. The CDR3 spans 13 residues. Germline CDR1 DFQATT, CDR2 SNEGSKA (reference sequence). CDR3 region: CSARGHPYNEQFF. The DNA for the CDR3 is TGCAGTGCTAGAGGGCACCCATACAATGAGCAGTTCTTC.

The chain combines TRBV30 with TRBJ2-5; perhaps TRBD1 as D (6 bases). The CDR3 is 13 amino acids. Germline V CDR1 and CDR2: GTSNPN, SVGIG (reference sequence). V was trimmed by 5 bases and J by 1 base, leaving 11 bases between them. CDR3 sequence reads: CAWAGQSQETQYF. In DNA, the CDR3 is TGTGCCTGGGCCGGACAGAGCCAAGAGACCCAGTACTTC.

This clonotype came up many times. The chain uses TRBV28 and TRBJ2-6; TRBD1 is a possible D gene (6 bases). In germline, CDR1 is MDHEN, CDR2 SYDVKM. CDR3 length equals 16 residues. V lost 5 bases to trimming and J lost 0 bases, with 11 bases between them. CDR3 region: CASSTGWGSGANVLTF. As DNA, the CDR3 is TGTGCCAGCAGTACAGGGTGGGGCTCTGGGGCCAACGTCCTGACTTTC.

This clonotype was seen ten or more times. The chain has TRBV12-3 or TRBV12-4 and TRBJ1-2; TRBD1 is a possible D gene (5 bases). The CDR3 consists of 15 residues. V was pared by 4 bases and J by 2 bases, with 14 bases between. CDR3 nucleotides: TGTGCCAGCAGTTCAAAAGGGGCGCAGAACTATGGCTACACCTTC. Amino acid sequence: CASSSKGAQNYGYTF.

This clonotype turned up a few times. This may come from a read error, since a much larger clone is one base off. The rearrangement joins TRBV5-1 to TRBJ2-7, with TRBD2 matching over 9 bases. Trimming at V came to 0 bases and at J to 4 bases, leaving 5 bases not matched to a gene. CDR3 size: 15 residues. The germline CDR1 and CDR2 sequences are SGHRS and YFSETQ. CDR3 DNA sequence: TGCGCCAGCAGCTTGGATAGCGGGAGTCCTTACGAGCAGTACTTC. Translating gives CASSLDSGSPYEQYF.

This clonotype showed up many times. The chain is built from TRBV24-1 and TRBJ2-5; 10 bases agree with TRBD1. This CDR3 has 15 residues. Trimming removed 4 bases from V and 8 bases from J; junction bases left unmatched: 9. Germline V lookup: CDR1 KGHDR, CDR2 SFDVKD. CDR3 protein: CATSEPGQGRITQYF. CDR3 coding DNA: TGTGCCACCAGTGAACCGGGACAGGGGCGGATAACCCAGTACTTC.

The table lists this clonotype with many counts. The chain employs TRBV12-3 or TRBV12-4 and TRBJ2-1, with D hard to call. The CDR3 is 18 amino acids. V was shortened by 3 bases and J by 0 bases, with 18 bases between the two germline ends. The CDR3 DNA is TGTGCCAGCAGTTTTTATCCCTCCCGCTTTCGCTCCTACAATGAGCAGTTCTTC. It is translated as CASSFYPSRFRSYNEQFF.

This clonotype was detected many times. This rearrangement joins TRBV6-1 to TRBJ2-7, with D tentatively TRBD2 (5 bases). Deletions cut 7 bases from V and 5 bases from J, with 15 bases between. Germline V gives CDR1 MNHNS, CDR2 SASEGT. This CDR3 contains 13 residues. CDR3 DNA: TGTGCCAGCATGGGCGTGCGAGGGAACGAGCAGTACTTC. It translates to CASMGVRGNEQYF.

This clonotype has a count of ten or more. The gene calls are TRBV18 and TRBJ2-7, with a possible D match to TRBD2 (6 bases). Looked up from germline, CDR1 is KGHSH and CDR2 is LQKENI. There are 15 residues in the CDR3. V was pared by 6 bases and J by 3 bases, with 18 bases between. CDR3 amino acids: CASSLLRDSFYEQYF. The CDR3 DNA is TGTGCCAGCTCTCTGCTCCGGGACTCTTTCTACGAGCAGTACTTC.